Listed here are 21 T cell receptor beta chains from one sample, sequenced in a study of blood T cell repertoires in COVID-19. This table comes from immunoSEQ multiplex PCR, and its TCRdb copy is limited to in-frame clones, with some not included. This table holds 85,000 to 100,000 clones, less than 75% found once. Sequencing input: peripheral blood. The receptors derive from a woman in her sixties or seventies in a cohort sampled during active or convalescent COVID-19.

V is TRBV6-4 and J is TRBJ1-3; D not resolved. Germline loops: CDR1 MRHNA, CDR2 SNTAGT. The CDR3 covers 20 residues. Trimming took 0 bases from V and 4 from J, leaving 25 bases between them. The CDR3 spells CASSDSGFAASLVLGNTIYF. The CDR3 DNA is TGTGCCAGCAGTGACTCAGGCTTCGCGGCCTCTCTTGTTTTGGGAAACACCATATATTTT.

The chain recombines TRBV9 with TRBJ2-3, with 7 bases aligning to TRBD2. The CDR3 runs 13 residues. CDR1 is SGDLS, CDR2 YYNGEE, per germline. After removal of 4 bases from V and 7 bases from J, the junction contained 6 bases not matched to a gene. The chain's CDR3 is CASSSGTTNTQYF. The CDR3 DNA sequence: TGTGCCAGCAGCTCAGGGACTACAAATACGCAGTATTTT.

A few counts support this clone. The chain combines TRBV6-4 with TRBJ2-1, with a tentative D call TRBD1 (8 bases). The CDR3 spans 16 residues. Between the trimmed V and J ends, which lost 5 bases and 7 bases, there was a span of 21 bases. Germline-derived CDR1 and CDR2 are MRHNA and SNTAGT. The CDR3 DNA follows: TGTGCCAGCAGTCCCACAGGGGGGGGCGGGGGTAATGAGCAGTTCTTC. Translated: CASSPTGGGGGNEQFF.

The chain recombines TRBV7-2 with TRBJ2-7, with 7 bases fitting TRBD1. Trimming at V came to 5 bases and at J to 4 bases, leaving 11 bases not matched to a gene. Germline values: CDR1 SGHTA, CDR2 FQGNSA. The CDR3 covers 15 residues. CDR3 protein: CASSPSEGASYEQYF. DNA for the CDR3: TGTGCCAGCAGCCCAAGCGAGGGGGCGTCGTACGAGCAGTACTTC.

V is TRBV28 and J is TRBJ2-7, with 7 positions matching TRBD2. Germline loops: CDR1 MDHEN, CDR2 SYDVKM. The CDR3 contains 14 residues. Losses at the gene ends were 7 bases for V and 2 bases for J; bases not matched to a gene: 8. CDR3 bases: TGTGCCAGCACCCGGGGAGGGAAGGCCTACGAGCAGTACTTC. It codes for CASTRGGKAYEQYF.

The rearrangement joins TRBV7-9 to TRBJ1-1; D is ambiguous. This CDR3 has 14 amino acids. CDR1 is SEHNR, CDR2 FQNEAQ, per germline (reference sequence). The ends were cut back, 2 bases at V and 2 bases at J, with 9 bases in the middle. CDR3 loop: CASSLLGGNTEAFF. CDR3 sequence (DNA): TGTGCCAGCAGCTTATTAGGAGGAAACACTGAAGCTTTCTTT.

This clone came up a few times. This chain links TRBV5-6 with TRBJ1-6, with D perhaps TRBD1 (5 bases). The CDR3 loop spans 15 amino acids. V was trimmed by 2 bases and J by 5 bases, leaving 11 bases between them. Germline V gene sequence: CDR1 SGHDT, CDR2 YYEEEE. CDR3 sequence: CASSLGVGHNSPLHF. The CDR3 nucleotides are TGTGCCAGCAGCTTAGGGGTAGGGCATAATTCACCCCTCCACTTT. The full variable domain, in which reference TRBV5-6 and TRBJ1-6 provide the parts outside the CDR3, is DAGVTQSPTHLIKTRGQQVTLRCSPKSGHDTVSWYQQALGQGPQFIFQYYEEEERQRGNFPDRFSGHQFPNYSSELNVNALLLGDSALYLCASSLGVGHNSPLHFGNGTRLTVT.

In its sample, this clone was seen many times. The genes are TRBV4-2 and TRBJ1-2; the D is unclear. V was shortened by 0 bases and J by 2 bases, with 22 bases between the two germline ends. There are 19 residues in the CDR3. Germline values: CDR1 LGHNA, CDR2 YNFKEQ. The CDR3 region is CASSQEGSGIAVKNYGYTF. The CDR3 nucleotides are TGTGCCAGCAGCCAAGAGGGGTCGGGAATCGCCGTTAAGAACTATGGCTACACCTTC.

The J gene is TRBJ2-1, the V gene TRBV11-3, with TRBD2 identical over 10 bases. V lost 3 bases to trimming and J lost 3 bases; unmatched junction nucleotides: 5. Germline lookup yields CDR1 SGHNT and CDR2 YENEEA. The CDR3 extends over 16 amino acids. The CDR3 reads CASSLGTSGVYNEQFF. The CDR3 DNA reads as TGTGCCAGCAGCTTGGGCACTAGCGGGGTCTACAATGAGCAGTTCTTC.

This rearrangement joins TRBV6-5 to TRBJ2-4; 7 bases are a match to TRBD1. V was pared by 6 bases and J by 3 bases, with 8 bases of the junction left unmatched. The length of the CDR3 is 15 residues. The germline gives CDR1 MNHEY, CDR2 SVGAGI. CDR3 in DNA: TGTGCCAGCAGAAAGGGACAGCCTGGCAAAAACATTCAGTACTTC. As protein: CASRKGQPGKNIQYF.

This chain uses TRBV29-1 with TRBJ2-2, with D uncertain. This CDR3 region has 12 residues. The V and J ends lost 5 bases and 6 bases respectively, with 10 bases between them. CDR1 SQVTM and CDR2 ANQGSEA come from the germline V gene. As DNA, the CDR3 is TGCAGCGTTAGCGAACCACCCGGGGAGCTGTTTTTT. It encodes CSVSEPPGELFF.

This sequence joins TRBV6-1 and TRBJ1-2, with TRBD1 identical over 10 bases. The V segment lost 2 bases and the J segment 7 bases; nucleotides outside the gene matches: 10. The CDR3 sequence is 16 residues long. Germline loops: CDR1 MNHNS, CDR2 SASEGT. The DNA of the CDR3 is TGTGCCAGCAGTGAATATCTCATGACAGGGGGCTCTGGCTACACCTTC. Its protein is CASSEYLMTGGSGYTF.

J is TRBJ1-6 and V is TRBV28, with 8 bases matching TRBD1. Germline V gene data show CDR1 as MDHEN and CDR2 as SYDVKM. The CDR3 contains 18 residues. With 5 bases clipped from V and 6 bases from J, the junction kept 15 bases outside the gene matches. The CDR3 DNA reads as TGTGCCAGCAGTAAATCCAGGACAGGGAACGTGCGTAATTCACCCCTCCACTTT. Residues: CASSKSRTGNVRNSPLHF.

The V and J genes are TRBV5-6 and TRBJ2-7; TRBD1 is a possible D gene (6 bases). The germline V gene has CDR1 SGHDT and CDR2 YYEEEE. This CDR3 has 14 amino acids. V was shortened by 0 bases and J by 1 base, with 8 bases between the two germline ends. For the CDR3, the DNA is TGTGCCAGCAGCTTGGTTCAGGGGTCCTACGAGCAGTACTTC. Its translation: CASSLVQGSYEQYF.

The chain carries TRBV4-2 and TRBJ2-3; D is undetermined. CDR3 length: 15 residues. V was clipped by 0 bases and J by 2 bases, with 9 bases between them. Germline CDR1 LGHNA, CDR2 YNFKEQ. CDR3: CASSQEGYYTDTQYF. CDR3 DNA: TGTGCCAGCAGCCAAGAGGGCTATTACACAGATACGCAGTATTTT.

The gene calls are TRBV7-3 and TRBJ2-7, with TRBD1 as a possible D gene (6 bases). Trimming removed 0 bases from V and 6 bases from J, with 9 bases in between. From germline, CDR1 is SGHTA and CDR2 FQGTGA. CDR3 length: 13 amino acids. DNA of the CDR3: TGTGCCAGCAGCTTAACGAGGGACACCGAGCAGTACTTC. Residues: CASSLTRDTEQYF. The variable domain in full, with the rest retrieved from reference TRBV7-3 and TRBJ2-7, is GAGVSQTPSNKVTEKGKYVELRCDPISGHTALYWYRQSLGQGPEFLIYFQGTGAADDSGLPNDRFFAVRPEGSVSTLKIQRTERGDSAVYLCASSLTRDTEQYFGPGTRLTVT.

V gene TRBV7-2 combines with J gene TRBJ1-3, with D uncertain. Trimming pared 2 bases from V and 2 bases from J, leaving 7 bases between. The germline gives CDR1 SGHTA, CDR2 FQGNSA. The CDR3 length is 14 residues. CDR3 region: CASSLRGAGNTIYF. The DNA of the CDR3 is TGTGCCAGCAGCTTACGCGGGGCTGGAAACACCATATATTTT. The full variable domain, its missing parts supplied by reference TRBV7-2 and TRBJ1-3, is GAGVSQSPSNKVTEKGKDVELRCDPISGHTALYWYRQSLGQGLEFLIYFQGNSAPDKSGLPSDRFSAERTGGSVSTLTIQRTQQEDSAVYLCASSLRGAGNTIYFGEGSWLTVV.

V is TRBV14 and J is TRBJ2-5; tentatively, D is TRBD1 (6 bases). The germline V gene has CDR1 SGHDN and CDR2 FVKESK. CDR3 length: 16 residues. V lost 0 bases and J lost 1, with 12 bases in between. In DNA form, the CDR3 reads TGTGCCAGCAGCCAAGAAGGTCCAGGGGTCCAAGAGACCCAGTACTTC. It encodes CASSQEGPGVQETQYF.

This chain joins TRBV28 and TRBJ1-5; 12 bases are a match to TRBD1. CDR3 length: 16 amino acids. The J segment lost 5 bases and the V segment lost 3 bases, leaving 5 bases of the junction unmatched. Per germline, CDR1 MDHEN and CDR2 SYDVKM. The CDR3 DNA follows: TGTGCCAGCAGTTTTGGGGACAGGGGGCTTTATCAGCCCCAGCATTTT. It codes for CASSFGDRGLYQPQHF. Variable domain in full (rest from reference TRBV28 and TRBJ1-5): DVKVTQSSRYLVKRTGEKVFLECVQDMDHENMFWYRQDPGLGLRLIYFSYDVKMKEKGDIPEGYSVSREKKERFSLILESASTNQTSMYLCASSFGDRGLYQPQHFGDGTRLSIL.

This clone was picked up one time. The rearrangement links TRBV7-7 to TRBJ2-7; 8 nucleotides align to TRBD1. The trim removed 5 bases at V and 7 bases at J, leaving 7 bases unmatched. Germline CDR1 SSHAT, CDR2 FNYEAQ (reference sequence). The CDR3 consists of 13 residues. The CDR3 region is CASSPTGESEQYF. CDR3 nucleotides: TGTGCCAGCAGCCCGACAGGGGAATCGGAGCAGTACTTC.

The chain carries TRBV18 and TRBJ1-6; 9 bases are a match to TRBD1. Per germline, CDR1 KGHSH and CDR2 LQKENI. Germline trimming cut 4 bases from V and 5 bases from J; bases unmatched to any gene: 3. The CDR3 spans 15 residues. DNA of the CDR3: TGTGCCAGCTCACTAGGGACAGGGAATAATTCACCCCTCCACTTT. It codes for CASSLGTGNNSPLHF.